This TCR beta chain was recorded in a study of metastatic and nonmetastatic thyroid tumors (dated by TCRdb to 2018 to 2020). In the study overall: Repertoires were compared across peripheral blood and tumor or nodule tissue samples from malignant and benign thyroid patients.

This clone has ten or more counts. No antigen is known for it. No clone much larger than this one lies a single base away; base qualities are absent. To prepare the library, PCR was applied. TCRdb shows the sequencer as Illumina HiSeq 4000. The TCR beta-chain CDR3 region of each patient was profiled by high-throughput sequencing. On the study's bioinformatics: CDR3 differences across clinicopathological groups were used to build a classifier for discriminating distant-metastatic papillary thyroid cancer patients. The Shannon index was used to measure repertoire diversity, and the Morisita-Horn index was used to measure how similar tumor and blood repertoires were. TCRdb cleaned the public reads at Q25 with fastp, built clones with MiXCR and kept in-frame beta chains. These V and J calls are TCRdb output, not the study's own analysis. The sample table shows about 90,000 clones, and around 7.8% are seen once. Of the sample, approximately 10% is held by the ten largest clones.

No treatment had been received by any patient before thyroid surgery. The study retrospectively analysed patient clinical samples collected from about 2012 to 2019 using T-cell receptor beta sequencing. Here is what the overall study found, with its caveats: In both blood and tumor samples, TCR beta diversity was reported to be significantly higher in malignant tumors than in benign nodules.

From the cysteine through the phenylalanine, the CDR3 covers 12 amino acids. Kept here is only the CDR3 DNA, which spans 36 bases and is read in frame from base 1. At the junction V is shortened by 7 bases and J by 4 bases, with 10 bases in between. Sample: blood. The sequence links TRBV12-3 or TRBV12-4 to TRBJ2-5, with the identity of the D gene unclear. The sequence derives from a female donor with papillary thyroid cancer or a benign thyroid nodule (not recorded which). Some clones in this sample may be carry-over from other donors' samples. CDR3 sequence: CASTPFLETQYF. The nucleotide sequence is given as TGTGCCAGCACCCCATTTCTAGAGACCCAGTACTTC.